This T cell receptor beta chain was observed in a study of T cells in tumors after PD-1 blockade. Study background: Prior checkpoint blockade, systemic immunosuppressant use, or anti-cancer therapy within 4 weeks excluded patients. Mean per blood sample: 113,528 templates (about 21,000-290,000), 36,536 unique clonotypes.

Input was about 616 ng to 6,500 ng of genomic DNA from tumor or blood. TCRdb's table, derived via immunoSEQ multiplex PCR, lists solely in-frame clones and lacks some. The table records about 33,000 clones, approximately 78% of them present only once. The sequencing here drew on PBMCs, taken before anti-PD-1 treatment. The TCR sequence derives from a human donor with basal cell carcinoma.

DNA for the CDR3: TGTGCCAGTACCACCCCGGGACTAGGAAACACCATATATTTT. It codes for CASTTPGLGNTIYF. The genes are TRBV19 and TRBJ1-3, with D perhaps TRBD1 (5 bases). V was pared by 7 bases and J by 4 bases, with 14 bases between. The CDR3 consists of 14 residues. CDR1 and CDR2 (germline): LNHDA, SQIVND (reference sequence).